Listed below are T cell receptor beta chains from one sample, sequenced in a study of cytomegalovirus exposure and HLA in healthy donors. Assay: immunoSEQ multiplex PCR; the TCRdb copy retains only in-frame clones and omits some. The sample lists 150,000 to 200,000 clones; around 77% were seen once. The sequencing input was PBMCs. These receptors were taken from a woman younger than 45 in good health and CMV-seronegative. CDR3s include the opening cysteine and the closing phenylalanine or tryptophan. Some rows mark clone size as missing; the rest say once, few, many or name a class of expanded clone.

TRBJ2-2 | TRBV29-1 | . | CSVGSLVGQGNTGELFF
TRBJ2-2 | TRBV30 | . | CAWSASGGAFGELFF
TRBJ1-1 | TRBV30 | . | CAWSRGAQFYEAFF
TRBJ2-7 | TRBV11-2 | . | CASSLVWTGDVEQYF
TRBJ1-5 | TRBV10-3 | . | CAIRQGLGNQPQHF
TRBJ1-1 | TRBV11-1 | . | CASSFQTGTEAFF
TRBJ2-2 | TRBV6-6 | . | CASRPYRGPNTGELFF
TRBJ1-5 | TRBV7-2 | . | CASSPTGTTNQPQHF
TRBJ1-4 | TRBV30 | . | CAWRKTRTGVGEKLFF
TRBJ2-1 | TRBV5-1 | . | CASSLGQGAGEQFF
TRBJ2-3 | TRBV7-3 | . | CASSIAQRGDTQYF
TRBJ2-1 | TRBV10-1 | . | CASSDRLGSWTGGDNEQFF
TRBJ1-2 | TRBV10-2 | few | CASRGWGSDYGYTF
TRBJ1-1 | TRBV7-2 | . | CASSLTRTANTEAFF
TRBJ1-1 | TRBV21-1 | . | CASSHRGAGGNTEAFF
TRBJ2-7 | TRBV7-2 | . | CASSSETSDPYEQYF
TRBJ2-3 | TRBV5-6 | . | CASLAGGPFGTDTQYF
TRBJ2-3 | TRBV4-2 | . | CASSRLLAGESNTQYF
TRBJ1-2 | TRBV9 | few | CASSVDGQGRYGYTF
TRBJ2-7 | TRBV18 | . | CASSPLHRDQIYEQYF
TRBJ2-5 | TRBV7-3 | . | CASSPNGGYQETQYF
TRBJ1-5 | TRBV7-9 | . | CASSGPTGYSNQPQHF
TRBJ1-1 | TRBV30 | once | CAWSRRNTEAFF
TRBJ2-2 | TRBV5-4 | . | CASSSTGGVPGELFF
TRBJ2-7 | TRBV27 | few | CASSFNGYEQYF
TRBJ2-1 | TRBV6-6 | many | CASSYGGEYNEQFF
TRBJ2-1 | TRBV5-3 | . | CARSLAASREGNEQFF
TRBJ1-1 | TRBV5-1 | once | CASSPDRGTEAFF
TRBJ1-6 | TRBV18 | . | CASSPGSENSPLHF
TRBJ1-5 | TRBV5-4 | . | CASSLASDSNQPQHF
TRBJ2-6 | TRBV5-8 | few | CASGLGQGLYGANVLTF
TRBJ1-3 | TRBV6-5 | . | CASSYSRGSGNTIYF
TRBJ2-7 | TRBV6-4 | . | CASSRPDRGHEQYF
TRBJ2-5 | TRBV6-5 | . | CASSGWGGKETQYF
TRBJ2-7 | TRBV7-2 | . | CASSSLGASGSYEQYF
TRBJ1-3 | TRBV6-1 | . | CASSRTGAGNTIYF
TRBJ1-2 | TRBV2 | . | CASRGASYGYTF
TRBJ1-4 | TRBV28 | few | CASGQGHINEKLFF
TRBJ2-5 | TRBV4-1 | . | CASSQDWGSGSDQETQYF
TRBJ1-2 | TRBV6-5 | few | CASSRQGYGYTF